These 6 T cell receptor beta chains originate from one sample sequenced in a study of cytomegalovirus exposure and HLA in healthy donors. Researchers ran the PCR with 60 Vbeta and 13 Jbeta primers. Assay used: immunoSEQ multiplex PCR; TCRdb lists only in-frame clones, some missing. The sample holds under 110,000 clones, roughly 80% seen once. Sequencing input: PBMCs. The receptors were sampled from a man between 50 and 59 years old in good health and CMV-seronegative.

This rearrangement joins TRBV7-2 to TRBJ1-5; 9 bases are a match to TRBD1. V gave up 3 bases and J gave up 1 base; unmatched junction bases: 4. The CDR3 covers 16 residues. The germline gives CDR1 SGHTA, CDR2 FQGNSA. The CDR3 sequence is CASSFGTGQSNQPQHF. CDR3 nucleotides: TGTGCCAGCAGCTTTGGGACAGGGCAGAGCAATCAGCCCCAGCATTTT.

The chain is built from TRBV13 and TRBJ1-2; tentative D call: TRBD1 (6 bases). V dropped 8 bases and J dropped 3 bases, with 10 bases sitting between them. The CDR3 length is 12 residues. The germline V gene encodes CDR1 PRHDT and CDR2 FYEKMQ (reference sequence). CDR3 sequence: CASGPGDYGYTF. CDR3 coding DNA: TGTGCCAGCGGCCCAGGGGACTATGGCTACACCTTC. Based on the CDR3 plus reference TRBV13 and TRBJ1-2, the full variable domain is AAGVIQSPRHLIKEKRETATLKCYPIPRHDTVYWYQQGPGQDPQFLISFYEKMQSDKGSIPDRFSAQQFSDYHSELNMSSLELGDSALYFCASGPGDYGYTFGSGTRLTVV.

The chain has TRBV4-1 and TRBJ1-4; no clear D gene. The CDR3 sequence is 18 residues long. V lost 3 bases to trimming and J lost 4 bases, with 21 bases between them. Germline CDR1 and CDR2: MGHRA and YSYEKL. The CDR3 DNA reads TGCGCCAGCAGCCACCCCGGGTCCCTGTCCCCCTTTAATGAAAAACTGTTTTTT. Protein product: CASSHPGSLSPFNEKLFF.

V usage is TRBV6-6 and J usage is TRBJ1-6; 7 bases align to TRBD1. This CDR3 region has 15 residues. CDR1 MNHNY and CDR2 SVGAGI come from the germline V gene (reference sequence). V trimming: 7 bases; J trimming: 6 bases; junction bases outside the gene matches: 9. This CDR3 is CASTLLGQSNSPLHF. CDR3 DNA sequence: TGTGCCAGCACCTTGCTGGGACAGAGTAATTCACCCCTCCACTTT.

This sequence joins TRBV29-1 and TRBJ1-4; D is unresolved. The CDR3 covers 13 residues. Per germline, CDR1 SQVTM and CDR2 ANQGSEA. Trimming pared 5 bases from V and 6 bases from J, leaving 13 bases between. The CDR3 region is CSVSERAHEKLFF. CDR3 coding DNA: TGCAGCGTTAGCGAGAGGGCCCATGAAAAACTGTTTTTT.

The chain has TRBV2 and TRBJ1-3; D might be TRBD1 (5 bases). This CDR3 has 15 amino acids. CDR1 SNHLY and CDR2 FYNNEI come from the germline V gene. V was clipped by 2 bases and J by 1 base, with 9 bases between them. The DNA of the CDR3 is TGTGCCAGCAGTGAAATACGGGGGTCTGGAAACACCATATATTTT. Amino acids: CASSEIRGSGNTIYF.